The 26 T cell receptor beta chains below come from one sample, sequenced in a study of PD-1 blockade in classical Hodgkin lymphoma. Profiled with immunoSEQ multiplex PCR; TCRdb holds only in-frame clones, not every one. The sample lists just under 65,000 clones; about 90% were seen once. Sample time point: cycle 4 day 1 (C4D1), after more than five weeks of nivolumab. Relapse was seen in all patients after autologous stem cell transplantation, and brentuximab vedotin exposure was variable. Specimen: peripheral blood mononuclear cells (PBMCs), collected before the fourth cycle of nivolumab. The receptors were gathered from a human donor with classical Hodgkin lymphoma.

This clone was observed a handful of times. This rearrangement joins TRBV14 to TRBJ2-3; D is tentatively TRBD1 or TRBD2 (6 bases each). Germline CDR1 is SGHDN and CDR2 is FVKESK. The germline V and J ends were trimmed by 3 bases and 2 bases, with 12 bases remaining between them. This CDR3 region has 15 residues. DNA of the CDR3: TGTGCCAGCAGCCAGTCGGGGGCTACCACAGATACGCAGTATTTT. Protein sequence: CASSQSGATTDTQYF.

CDR3 sequence: CASSFKSSGATGELFF. As DNA, the CDR3 is TGTGCCAGCAGCTTTAAGAGTAGCGGGGCGACCGGGGAGCTGTTTTTT. This chain connects TRBV7-9 to TRBJ2-2, with TRBD2 matching 8 bases. This CDR3 spans 16 amino acids. Germline assignment: CDR1 SEHNR and CDR2 FQNEAQ (reference sequence). After removal of 3 bases from V and 5 bases from J, the junction contained 8 bases not matched to a gene.

The chain carries TRBV5-6 and TRBJ1-5; D unresolved. Germline CDR1 and CDR2: SGHDT and YYEEEE. This CDR3 has 16 residues. Trimming stripped 0 bases from V and 2 bases from J, with 12 bases between. As DNA, the CDR3 is TGTGCCAGCAGCTTGGGCCCCTCCTGGGGCAATCAGCCCCAGCATTTT. The encoded protein is CASSLGPSWGNQPQHF.

The J gene is TRBJ2-2, the V gene TRBV18; D call uncertain. Germline V lookup: CDR1 KGHSH, CDR2 LQKENI. V was cut by 3 bases and J by 1 base, with 6 bases left in between. This CDR3 is built from 14 residues. CDR3 DNA sequence: TGTGCCAGCTCACCGGACCGGAACACCGGGGAGCTGTTTTTT. Protein product: CASSPDRNTGELFF.

This clone has a single count. This chain uses TRBV30 with TRBJ2-7; 12 bases line up with TRBD2. Per the germline V gene, CDR1 is GTSNPN and CDR2 is SVGIG (reference sequence). The V segment lost 0 bases and the J segment 5 bases; nucleotides outside the gene matches: 5. The CDR3 is 15 residues long. CDR3 protein: CAWSVLAGGPDEQYF. The CDR3, as DNA: TGTGCCTGGAGTGTTCTAGCGGGGGGGCCTGACGAGCAGTACTTC.

J is TRBJ2-7 and V is TRBV5-1; tentative D call: TRBD2 (5 bases). V was pared by 10 bases and J by 6 bases, with 23 bases between. The CDR3 covers 14 residues. Germline values: CDR1 SGHRS, CDR2 YFSETQ. CDR3 sequence reads: CAGLPGPEAIEQYF. The CDR3 region has the DNA TGCGCCGGCCTACCCGGGCCGGAGGCGATCGAGCAGTACTTC.

The chain employs TRBV30 and TRBJ2-2; D remains unclear. Germline values: CDR1 GTSNPN, CDR2 SVGIG (reference sequence). The CDR3 extends over 13 amino acids. V shed 4 bases and J shed 4 bases, with 10 bases lying between them. This CDR3 is CAWNRQPTGELFF. The CDR3 nucleotides are TGTGCCTGGAACCGTCAGCCCACCGGGGAGCTGTTTTTT. The full variable domain, rest sourced from reference TRBV30 and TRBJ2-2, is SQTIHQWPATLVQPVGSPLSLECTVEGTSNPNLYWYRQAAGRGLQLLFYSVGIGQISSEVPQNLSASRPQDRQFILSSKKLLLSDSGFYLCAWNRQPTGELFFGEGSRLTVL.

This chain uses TRBV30 with TRBJ1-2; no clear D. Trimming stripped 0 bases from V and 2 bases from J, with 7 bases between. CDR3 length: 13 residues. Germline V gene sequence: CDR1 GTSNPN, CDR2 SVGIG (reference sequence). DNA of the CDR3: TGTGCCTGGAGTGTACTCCAGAACTATGGCTACACCTTC. Its protein product is CAWSVLQNYGYTF.

The chain links TRBV29-1 to TRBJ1-2; D is perhaps TRBD1 (5 bases). The ends were cut back, 3 bases at V and 5 bases at J, with 10 bases in the middle. The germline gives CDR1 SQVTM, CDR2 ANQGSEA. This CDR3 comprises 12 residues. The CDR3 bases are TGCAGCGTTGAGGGGGGGGTATATGGCTACACCTTC. It specifies CSVEGGVYGYTF.

V and J are TRBV12-5 and TRBJ2-7; 7 nucleotides align to TRBD1. V was clipped by 6 bases and J by 1 base; unmatched bases: 6. Germline V gene sequence: CDR1 LGHNT, CDR2 FRNRAP. The CDR3 runs to 14 residues. The CDR3 region is CASGGTVNSYEQYF. Written as DNA, the CDR3 is TGTGCTAGTGGGGGGACAGTTAATTCCTACGAGCAGTACTTC.

This rearrangement joins TRBV9 to TRBJ1-4; D remains unclear. The V and J ends lost 3 bases and 7 bases respectively, with 10 bases between them. Germline V lookup: CDR1 SGDLS, CDR2 YYNGEE. The CDR3 is made up of 13 amino acids. CDR3 residues: CASSGPLSEKLFF. CDR3 coding DNA: TGTGCCAGCAGCGGTCCACTGAGTGAAAAACTGTTTTTT.

This clone came up once. The rearrangement uses TRBV19 and TRBJ2-1, with TRBD2 as a possible D gene (5 bases). The V end lost 3 bases, the J end lost 1 base, and 22 bases lay between the germline ends. CDR3 length equals 19 residues. In germline, CDR1 is LNHDA, CDR2 SQIVND (reference sequence). The CDR3 reads CASSMISPFPSKSYNEQFF. The CDR3 DNA reads TGTGCCAGTAGTATGATTTCCCCCTTCCCTAGCAAATCCTACAATGAGCAGTTCTTC.

V usage is TRBV5-1 and J usage is TRBJ2-3; 8 bases fit TRBD2. The CDR3 runs to 17 residues. Germline CDR1 SGHRS, CDR2 YFSETQ. The ends lost 4 bases at V and 2 bases at J; junction bases unmatched: 12. The DNA of the CDR3 is TGCGCCAGCAGCCCACTCGGGGGGGCCAGCAACACAGATACGCAGTATTTT. This codes for CASSPLGGASNTDTQYF.

This rearrangement joins TRBV10-3 to TRBJ1-5; D is perhaps TRBD1 (5 bases). The length of the CDR3 is 15 residues. Germline CDR1 reads ENHRY; CDR2 reads SYGVKD. Trimming removed 11 bases from V and 7 bases from J, with 24 bases in between. The chain's CDR3 is CALKYQRQGGQPQHF. Here the CDR3 DNA reads TGTGCCCTCAAATATCAGAGGCAGGGAGGCCAGCCCCAGCATTTT.

The chain combines TRBV5-1 with TRBJ1-2; 8 positions agree with TRBD1. The CDR3 totals 12 residues. J was trimmed by 8 bases and V by 4 bases; bases with no gene match: 4. Germline CDR1 is SGHRS and CDR2 is YFSETQ. CDR3 sequence (DNA): TGCGCCAGCAGCCCGGACAGGGAGGGCTACACCTTC. This gives the protein CASSPDREGYTF.

This chain joins TRBV7-8 and TRBJ1-6; 7 bases fit TRBD1. The CDR3 loop spans 15 amino acids. Unmatched junction bases numbered 9, after V lost 4 bases and J lost 9 bases. CDR1 is SGHVS and CDR2 is FQNEAQ in the germline V gene. CDR3 protein: CASSYVTGSGSPLHF. The CDR3 DNA sequence: TGTGCCAGCAGCTACGTGACAGGGTCAGGTTCACCCCTCCACTTT.

The gene calls are TRBV7-9 and TRBJ1-6, with TRBD1 as a possible D gene (6 bases). Trimming stripped 5 bases from V and 6 bases from J, with 11 bases between. CDR1 is SEHNR and CDR2 is FQNEAQ in the germline V gene (reference sequence). The CDR3 extends over 14 amino acids. As DNA, the CDR3 is TGTGCCAGCAGCGCCGGGACATTTAATTCACCCCTCCACTTT. Encoded protein: CASSAGTFNSPLHF.

This sequence joins TRBV5-1 and TRBJ2-2; D is possibly TRBD1 (5 bases). Trimming left V 5 bases short and J 0 bases short, with 11 bases between. Per the germline V gene, CDR1 is SGHRS and CDR2 is YFSETQ. The CDR3 length is 15 residues. In nucleotides, the CDR3 is TGCGCCAGCAGTTGGCAGGACACGAACACCGGGGAGCTGTTTTTT. It is translated as CASSWQDTNTGELFF.

This chain uses TRBV20-1 with TRBJ2-7; D tentatively reads TRBD1 or TRBD2 (6 bases each). Germline lookup yields CDR1 DFQATT and CDR2 SNEGSKA (reference sequence). The CDR3 runs 11 residues. The CDR3 region is CSSRGPYEQYF. Here the CDR3 DNA reads TGCAGCTCCCGGGGGCCCTACGAGCAGTACTTC.

The rearrangement joins TRBV7-3 to TRBJ1-6; D is undetermined. Trimming removed 5 bases at V and 8 bases at J, with 10 bases between. Germline loops: CDR1 SGHTA, CDR2 FQGTGA. This CDR3 comprises 13 residues. Written as DNA, the CDR3 is TGTGCCAGCAGCCAACGTGTGGATTCACCCCTCCACTTT. Translation gives CASSQRVDSPLHF.

V is TRBV4-2 and J is TRBJ1-1; 9 nucleotides align to TRBD1. The V and J ends lost 4 bases and 1 base, in that order; junction bases with no gene match: 19. The CDR3 contains 20 residues. Per germline, CDR1 LGHNA and CDR2 YNFKEQ. The CDR3 coding sequence is TGTGCCAGCAGCCCCAGCCCGGACTCCCTGACAGGGGGGAAGAACACTGAAGCTTTCTTT. It encodes CASSPSPDSLTGGKNTEAFF.

V gene TRBV7-9 combines with J gene TRBJ1-1, with D maybe TRBD1 (6 bases). V shed 5 bases and J shed 6 bases, with 19 bases lying between them. Per germline, CDR1 SEHNR and CDR2 FQNEAQ (reference sequence). There are 15 residues in the CDR3. CDR3 region: CASSNWGGPIAEAFF. The CDR3 coding sequence is TGTGCCAGCAGCAATTGGGGGGGCCCGATCGCTGAAGCTTTCTTT.

This clone has more than one count but fewer than ten. This chain connects TRBV30 to TRBJ1-1; D not certain. Germline V gene sequence: CDR1 GTSNPN, CDR2 SVGIG (reference sequence). Between the trimmed V and J ends, which lost 4 bases and 7 bases, there was a span of 10 bases. The CDR3 spans 11 residues. The chain's CDR3 is CAWILGYEAFF. CDR3 coding DNA: TGTGCCTGGATCCTGGGGTATGAAGCTTTCTTT.

The chain has TRBV11-2 and TRBJ2-7; possible D gene TRBD2, 5 bases. The CDR3 runs to 16 residues. Trimming removed 5 bases from V and 3 bases from J, with 20 bases in between. Germline V gene data show CDR1 as SGHAT and CDR2 as FQNNGV. The CDR3, as DNA: TGTGCCAGCAGCCGCGACTGGAGGAAATCCATCTACGAGCAGTACTTC. Its protein is CASSRDWRKSIYEQYF.

Here the CDR3 reads CASSLTGSYGYTF. As DNA, the CDR3 is TGTGCCAGCAGCTTGACAGGGTCCTATGGCTACACCTTC. The rearrangement joins TRBV5-4 to TRBJ1-2, with TRBD1 as a possible D gene (6 bases). V dropped 1 base and J dropped 4 bases, with 8 bases sitting between them. The CDR3 totals 13 residues. Germline values: CDR1 SGHNT, CDR2 YYREEE (reference sequence). Together with reference TRBV5-4 and TRBJ1-2, the CDR3 gives the full variable domain: ETGVTQSPTHLIKTRGQQVTLRCSSQSGHNTVSWYQQALGQGPQFIFQYYREEENGRGNFPPRFSGLQFPNYSSELNVNALELDDSALYLCASSLTGSYGYTFGSGTRLTVV.

Remarks on this clone: The junction departs from germline at one end; a sequencing error may be responsible. The chain couples TRBV7-7 to TRBJ2-5; 7 bases are shared with TRBD1. Looked up from germline, CDR1 is SSHAT and CDR2 is FNYEAQ (reference sequence). This CDR3 contains 14 residues. Here the CDR3 reads CASSSAGTEETQYF. The DNA of the CDR3 is TGTGCTAGCAGCTCCGCCGGGACAGAAGAGACCCAGTACTTC.